What follows are 20 T cell receptor beta chains derived from one specimen sequenced in a study of neurological immune-mediated disorders. Time point meaning: longitudinal time-point 2. TCRdb recomputed calls from the 5' RACE reads with MiXCR, one row per CDR3 protein. The sample includes roughly 60,000 distinct CDR3 sequences, roughly 9.7% seen only once; the top ten take around 12%. Material for sequencing was PBMCs. All receptors derive from a man aged 25-45 years in good health.

This clonotype appeared many times. The rearrangement joins TRBV7-3 to TRBJ2-2, with 14 bases lining up with TRBD2. V lost 1 base to trimming and J lost 5 bases; unmatched junction nucleotides: 9. Per the germline V gene, CDR1 is SGHTA and CDR2 is FQGTGA. The CDR3 length is 19 residues. The CDR3 DNA is TGTGCCAGCAGCTTAATTGGGACTAGCGGGAGTTTCTTGACCGGGGAGCTGTTTTTT. Amino acids: CASSLIGTSGSFLTGELFF.

At least ten counts were recorded for this clonotype. This chain connects TRBV7-2 to TRBJ2-3, with 10 bases lining up with TRBD2. With 5 bases clipped from V and 2 bases from J, the junction kept 13 bases outside the gene matches. This CDR3 comprises 18 residues. The germline gives CDR1 SGHTA, CDR2 FQGNSA. The CDR3 coding sequence is TGTGCCAGCAGCGTTAACTCGGGACTAGCGCGACACACAGATACGCAGTATTTT. The encoded protein is CASSVNSGLARHTDTQYF.

This clonotype has at least ten counts. The chain has TRBV9 and TRBJ1-6; D unresolved. Germline V lookup: CDR1 SGDLS, CDR2 YYNGEE. The V end was cut by 5 bases, the J end by 11 bases, with 17 bases between. This CDR3 contains 14 residues. The CDR3: CASSLQTGNPPLHF. CDR3 DNA: TGTGCCAGCAGTCTTCAAACCGGGAACCCACCCCTCCACTTT.

This clonotype was counted at least ten times. The V call is TRBV11-3, the J call TRBJ2-5; possible D gene TRBD2, 6 bases. From germline, CDR1 is SGHNT and CDR2 YENEEA. Between the trimmed V and J ends, which lost 5 bases and 5 bases, there was a span of 18 bases. This CDR3 has 15 residues. The CDR3 bases are TGTGCCAGCAGCGTAAGCGGGTTTAGTGGGGAGACCCAGTACTTC. Translated: CASSVSGFSGETQYF. Full variable domain (remainder filled in from reference TRBV11-3 and TRBJ2-5): EAGVVQSPRYKIIEKKQPVAFWCNPISGHNTLYWYLQNLGQGPELLIRYENEEAVDDSQLPKDRFSAERLKGVDSTLKIQPAELGDSAVYLCASSVSGFSGETQYFGPGTRLLVL.

This clonotype occurred many times. This chain joins TRBV5-1 and TRBJ2-2, with TRBD2 as a possible D gene (5 bases). V was clipped by 0 bases and J by 6 bases, with 12 bases between them. Germline CDR1 SGHRS, CDR2 YFSETQ. The CDR3 sequence is 15 residues long. CDR3 residues: CASSLGGPRAGELFF. The DNA for the CDR3 is TGCGCCAGCAGCTTGGGAGGGCCGAGGGCCGGGGAGCTGTTTTTT.

This clonotype was recorded many times. Sequence at one end of the junction differs from germline and may be a read error. The genes are TRBV6-1 and TRBJ2-1; D gene ambiguous. Looked up from germline, CDR1 is MNHNS and CDR2 is SASEGT. This CDR3 region has 8 residues. CDR3 in amino acids: CASSGPIF. The CDR3 DNA follows: TGTGCCAGCAGCGGACCAATCTTC.

This clonotype was detected ten times or more. The V and J genes are TRBV5-5 and TRBJ1-3; D possibly corresponds to TRBD1 (5 bases). V was clipped by 3 bases and J by 0 bases, with 13 bases between them. Germline V gene lookup returns CDR1 SGHKS and CDR2 YYEKEE (reference sequence). This CDR3 region has 16 residues. The CDR3 DNA reads TGTGCCAGCAGCTCAAAGGTGGGGGTCTCTGGAAACACCATATATTTT. Translating gives CASSSKVGVSGNTIYF.

This clonotype has at least ten counts. The chain recombines TRBV29-1 with TRBJ2-3; no reliable D call. This CDR3 spans 15 amino acids. Germline CDR1 is SQVTM and CDR2 is ANQGSEA. Trimming pared 0 bases from V and 4 bases from J, leaving 14 bases between. The CDR3 coding sequence is TGCAGCGTTGAAGATTTCGCGACAAGGGCAGATACGCAGTATTTT. Amino acid sequence: CSVEDFATRADTQYF.

This clonotype was counted ten times or more. CDR3 in DNA: TGTGCCAGCAGCGTAGCATCTAGCGGAGTCTACAATGAGCAGTTCTTC. Residues: CASSVASSGVYNEQFF. The chain uses TRBV9 and TRBJ2-1; 7 bases are a match to TRBD2. Per germline, CDR1 SGDLS and CDR2 YYNGEE. V gave up 0 bases and J gave up 3 bases; unmatched junction bases: 6. The CDR3 has 16 residues.

In this sample, this clonotype turned up many times. The chain is built from TRBV7-2 and TRBJ2-1; TRBD2 might be the D (6 bases). CDR3 length: 16 amino acids. V gave up 1 base and J gave up 5 bases, with 15 bases separating them. Germline V gene sequence: CDR1 SGHTA, CDR2 FQGNSA. This chain's CDR3 is CASSLGISGNNNEQFF. In DNA form, the CDR3 reads TGTGCCAGCAGCTTAGGGATTAGCGGAAATAACAATGAGCAGTTCTTC.

This clonotype was seen repeatedly, ten times or more. The chain couples TRBV27 to TRBJ2-3, with 8 bases lining up with TRBD1. Germline loops: CDR1 MNHEY, CDR2 SMNVEV (reference sequence). After removal of 4 bases from V and 0 bases from J, the junction contained 3 bases not matched to a gene. The CDR3 is 15 amino acids. DNA of the CDR3: TGTGCCAGCAGTTACCGGACAGGGAGCACAGATACGCAGTATTTT. Its translation is CASSYRTGSTDTQYF.

The sample holds many counts of this clonotype. The chain combines TRBV5-1 with TRBJ2-2; no clear D. The CDR3 covers 14 residues. V was pared by 0 bases and J by 1 base, with 4 bases between. CDR1 and CDR2 (germline): SGHRS, YFSETQ. CDR3 protein: CASSLAQNTGELFF. The DNA for the CDR3 is TGCGCCAGCAGCTTGGCCCAGAACACCGGGGAGCTGTTTTTT.

In its sample, this clonotype was seen many times. V gene TRBV5-1 combines with J gene TRBJ1-1, with D uncertain. CDR3 length: 13 amino acids. From germline, CDR1 is SGHRS and CDR2 YFSETQ. V was clipped by 1 base and J by 1 base, with 5 bases between them. CDR3 bases: TGCGCCAGCAGCTTGAGCACGAACACTGAAGCTTTCTTT. Translation gives CASSLSTNTEAFF.

This clonotype appeared many times. The genes are TRBV7-2 and TRBJ2-7; D tentatively reads TRBD1 or TRBD2 (5 bases each). CDR1 SGHTA and CDR2 FQGNSA come from the germline V gene. V lost 6 bases to trimming and J lost 3 bases, with 12 bases between them. The CDR3 consists of 13 residues. Written as DNA, the CDR3 is TGTGCCAGCAGTTCGGGACGGGACTACGAGCAGTACTTC. This sequence encodes CASSSGRDYEQYF.

Many counts were recorded for this clonotype. The chain couples TRBV7-2 to TRBJ1-5, with TRBD1 identical over 8 bases. V dropped 1 base and J dropped 1; count of bases not matched to a gene: 0. The CDR3 runs to 15 residues. The germline V gene encodes CDR1 SGHTA and CDR2 FQGNSA. In DNA, the CDR3 is TGTGCCAGCAGCTTAGGGACAGGGAGCAATCAGCCCCAGCATTTT. Translated: CASSLGTGSNQPQHF.

This clonotype was observed at least ten times. This rearrangement joins TRBV20-1 to TRBJ2-6; D uncertain. The germline gives CDR1 DFQATT, CDR2 SNEGSKA (reference sequence). Trimming shortened V by 5 bases and J by 2 bases, and 13 bases separated the two germline ends. This CDR3 is 15 amino acids long. CDR3 nucleotides: TGCAGTGCTCACACTATAGGAGCTGGGGCCAACGTCCTGACTTTC. It yields the protein CSAHTIGAGANVLTF.

This clonotype was counted at least ten times. This chain joins TRBV5-1 and TRBJ2-1; the match to TRBD1 covers 7 bases. V dropped 4 bases and J dropped 10; count of bases not matched to a gene: 8. The CDR3 contains 13 residues. From germline, CDR1 is SGHRS and CDR2 YFSETQ. CDR3 loop: CASSPLDRPEQFF. CDR3 DNA sequence: TGCGCCAGCAGCCCTTTGGACAGGCCCGAGCAGTTCTTC.

This clonotype was detected many times. The J gene is TRBJ2-3, the V gene TRBV10-1; no definite D call. The V end was cut by 3 bases, the J end by 6 bases, with 7 bases between. The CDR3 has 12 amino acids. Germline CDR1 and CDR2: WNHNN and SYGVQD (reference sequence). CDR3 amino acids: CASSEGLDTQYF. CDR3 nucleotides: TGCGCCAGCAGTGAAGGGCTCGATACGCAGTATTTT.

In its sample, this clonotype was seen many times. The chain has TRBV5-1 and TRBJ2-1; 9 bases are a match to TRBD2. The V and J ends lost 5 bases and 6 bases, in that order; junction bases with no gene match: 9. The CDR3 loop spans 15 amino acids. Germline loops: CDR1 SGHRS, CDR2 YFSETQ. CDR3 bases: TGCGCCAGCAGGGTAGCGGGAGTCGCCTCCAATGAGCAGTTCTTC. Encoded protein: CASRVAGVASNEQFF.

This clonotype has a count of ten or more. This chain uses TRBV15 with TRBJ2-7; 11 bases fit TRBD2. Trimming cost V 0 bases and J 5 bases; bases outside gene matches: 3. The germline V gene has CDR1 LNHNV and CDR2 YYDKDF (reference sequence). The CDR3 spans 15 residues. CDR3: CATSRDTSGSNEQYF. The CDR3 region has the DNA TGTGCCACCAGCAGAGACACTAGCGGGAGCAACGAGCAGTACTTC.